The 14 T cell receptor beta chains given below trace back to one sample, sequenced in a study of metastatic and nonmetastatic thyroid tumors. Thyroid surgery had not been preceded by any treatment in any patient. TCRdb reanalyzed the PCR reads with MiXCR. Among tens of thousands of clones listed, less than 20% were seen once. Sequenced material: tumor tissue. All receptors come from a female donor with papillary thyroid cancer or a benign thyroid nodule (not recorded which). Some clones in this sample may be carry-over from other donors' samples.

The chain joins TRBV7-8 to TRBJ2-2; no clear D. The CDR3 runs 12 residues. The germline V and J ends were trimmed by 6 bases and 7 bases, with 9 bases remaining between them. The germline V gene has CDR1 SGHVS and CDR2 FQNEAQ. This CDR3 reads CASRPRIGELFF. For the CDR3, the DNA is TGTGCCAGCAGACCTAGAATCGGGGAGCTGTTTTTT.

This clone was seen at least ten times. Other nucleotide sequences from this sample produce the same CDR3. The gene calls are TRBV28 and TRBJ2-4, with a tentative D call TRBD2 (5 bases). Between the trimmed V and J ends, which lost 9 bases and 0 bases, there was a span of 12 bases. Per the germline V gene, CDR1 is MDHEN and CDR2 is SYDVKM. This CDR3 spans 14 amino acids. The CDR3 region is CASRDSLAKNIQYF. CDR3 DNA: TGTGCCAGTCGGGATTCTCTAGCCAAAAACATTCAGTACTTC.

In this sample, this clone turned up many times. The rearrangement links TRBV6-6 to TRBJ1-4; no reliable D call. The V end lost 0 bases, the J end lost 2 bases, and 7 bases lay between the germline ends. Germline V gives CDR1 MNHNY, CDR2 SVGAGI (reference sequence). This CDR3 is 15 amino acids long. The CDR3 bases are TGTGCCAGCAGTTACTCTTCGGGGACTAATGAAAAACTGTTTTTT. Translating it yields CASSYSSGTNEKLFF.

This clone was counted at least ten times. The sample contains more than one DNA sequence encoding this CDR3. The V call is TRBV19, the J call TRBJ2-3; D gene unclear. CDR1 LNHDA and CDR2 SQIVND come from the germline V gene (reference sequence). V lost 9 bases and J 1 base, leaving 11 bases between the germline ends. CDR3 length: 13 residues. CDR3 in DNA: TGTGCCAGCGGTTTGACTGGCACAGATACGCAGTATTTT. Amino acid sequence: CASGLTGTDTQYF.

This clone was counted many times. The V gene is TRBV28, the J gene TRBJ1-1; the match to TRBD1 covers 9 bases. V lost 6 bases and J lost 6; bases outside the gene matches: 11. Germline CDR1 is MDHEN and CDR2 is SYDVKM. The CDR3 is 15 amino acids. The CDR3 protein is CASSPGGQGLPEAFF. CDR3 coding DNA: TGTGCCAGCAGCCCAGGGGGACAGGGACTACCTGAAGCTTTCTTT.

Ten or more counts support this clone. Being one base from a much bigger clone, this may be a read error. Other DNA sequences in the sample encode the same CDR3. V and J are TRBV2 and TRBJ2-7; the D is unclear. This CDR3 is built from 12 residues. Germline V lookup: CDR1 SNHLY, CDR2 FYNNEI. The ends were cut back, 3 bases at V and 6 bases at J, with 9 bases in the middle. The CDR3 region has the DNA TGTGCCAGCAGTGAGAGGCCGTTCGAGCAGTACTTC. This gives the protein CASSERPFEQYF.

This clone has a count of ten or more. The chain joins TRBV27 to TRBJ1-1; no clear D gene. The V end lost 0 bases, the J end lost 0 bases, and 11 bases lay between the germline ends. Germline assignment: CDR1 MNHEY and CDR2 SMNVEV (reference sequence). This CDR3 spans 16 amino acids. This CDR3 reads CASSLSAPTLNTEAFF. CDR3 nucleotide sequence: TGTGCCAGCAGTTTATCGGCCCCGACACTGAACACTGAAGCTTTCTTT.

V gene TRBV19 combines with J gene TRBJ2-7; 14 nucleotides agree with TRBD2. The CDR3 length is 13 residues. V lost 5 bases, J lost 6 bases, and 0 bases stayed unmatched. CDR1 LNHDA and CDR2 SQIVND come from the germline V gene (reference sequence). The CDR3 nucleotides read TGTGCCAGTAGTGGACTAGCGGGAGGCGAGCAGTACTTC. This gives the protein CASSGLAGGEQYF.

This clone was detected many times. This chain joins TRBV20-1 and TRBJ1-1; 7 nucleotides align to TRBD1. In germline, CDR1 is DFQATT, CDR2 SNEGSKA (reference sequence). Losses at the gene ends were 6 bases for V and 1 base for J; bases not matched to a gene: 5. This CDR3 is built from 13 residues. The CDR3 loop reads CSAPGQQNTEAFF. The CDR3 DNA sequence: TGCAGTGCACCGGGACAGCAGAACACTGAAGCTTTCTTT.

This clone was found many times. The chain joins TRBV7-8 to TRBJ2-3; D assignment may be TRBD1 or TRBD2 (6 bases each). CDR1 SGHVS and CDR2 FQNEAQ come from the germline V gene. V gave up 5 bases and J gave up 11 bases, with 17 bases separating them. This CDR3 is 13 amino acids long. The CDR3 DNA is TGTGCCAGCAGCCAAATTGGGGGGCGTAAGCAGTATTTT. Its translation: CASSQIGGRKQYF. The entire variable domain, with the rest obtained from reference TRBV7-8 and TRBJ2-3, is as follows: GAGVSQSPRYKVAKRGQDVALRCDPISGHVSLFWYQQALGQGPEFLTYFQNEAQLDKSGLPSDRFFAERPEGSVSTLKIQRTQQEDSAVYLCASSQIGGRKQYFGPGTRLTVL.

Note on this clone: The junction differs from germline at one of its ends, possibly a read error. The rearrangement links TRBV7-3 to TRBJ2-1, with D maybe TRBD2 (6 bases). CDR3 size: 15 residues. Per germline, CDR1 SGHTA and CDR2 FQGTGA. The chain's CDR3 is CASILVAATYNEQFF. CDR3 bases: TGCGCCAGCATCTTAGTAGCGGCAACCTACAATGAGCAGTTCTTC.

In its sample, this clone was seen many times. The CDR3 loop is CSARPSGGTDTQYF. The CDR3 region has the DNA TGCAGTGCTAGGCCCAGCGGAGGCACAGATACGCAGTATTTT. This chain connects TRBV20-1 to TRBJ2-3, with D perhaps matching TRBD2 (5 bases). The CDR3 is 14 amino acids. The germline V and J ends were trimmed by 3 bases and 1 base, with 11 bases remaining between them. The germline V gene encodes CDR1 DFQATT and CDR2 SNEGSKA (reference sequence).

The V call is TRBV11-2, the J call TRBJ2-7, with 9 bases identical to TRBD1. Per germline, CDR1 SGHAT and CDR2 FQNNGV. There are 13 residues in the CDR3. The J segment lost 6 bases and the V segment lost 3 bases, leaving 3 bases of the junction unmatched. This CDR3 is CASSLGQGPEQYF. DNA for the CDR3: TGTGCCAGCAGCTTGGGACAGGGTCCCGAGCAGTACTTC.

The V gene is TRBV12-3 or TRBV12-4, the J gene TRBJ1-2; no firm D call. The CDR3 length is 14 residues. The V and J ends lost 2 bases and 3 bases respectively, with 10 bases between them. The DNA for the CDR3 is TGTGCCAGCAGTTTACTGTGGGTGGACTATGGCTACACCTTC. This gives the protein CASSLLWVDYGYTF.